Each of the 24 T cell receptor beta chains below was sequenced from the same sample in a study of a mutant IDH1 vaccine in newly diagnosed glioma. The repertoire was sequenced with immunoSEQ multiplex PCR; TCRdb's copy has only in-frame clones and lacks some. The table has around 100,000 clones, about nine tenths seen once. The antigens these receptors bind are not known. Time point specified: week 11, during vaccination. Vaccination used 300 ug of mutant IDH1 20-mer peptide per dose, with topical imiquimod. Sequenced here: PBMCs, sampled from a glioma patient whose treatment included an IDH1 peptide vaccine. The receptors derive from a woman in her forties or fifties with glioma.

This clone was seen just once. The genes are TRBV5-4 and TRBJ2-7; 10 positions match TRBD1. Losses at the gene ends were 4 bases for V and 5 bases for J; bases not matched to a gene: 6. Germline values: CDR1 SGHNT, CDR2 YYREEE (reference sequence). The CDR3 runs 14 residues. Here the CDR3 reads CASSARDRGDEQYF. Written as DNA, the CDR3 is TGTGCCAGCAGCGCCCGGGACAGGGGCGACGAGCAGTACTTC.

The chain couples TRBV7-2 to TRBJ2-2; D gene ambiguous. The CDR3 covers 11 residues. V lost 11 bases and J lost 3, with 7 bases in between. Germline V gives CDR1 SGHTA, CDR2 FQGNSA. As DNA, the CDR3 is TGTGCCCGACCTGACACCGGGGAGCTGTTTTTT. Protein sequence: CARPDTGELFF.

This clone was counted once. The gene calls are TRBV5-1 and TRBJ1-1, with D hard to call. Trimming pared 4 bases from V and 0 bases from J, leaving 13 bases between. This CDR3 spans 15 amino acids. Looked up from germline, CDR1 is SGHRS and CDR2 is YFSETQ. CDR3 sequence reads: CASSVEGHLNTEAFF. The CDR3 nucleotides are TGCGCCAGCAGCGTTGAGGGCCACCTGAACACTGAAGCTTTCTTT.

The V call is TRBV7-8, the J call TRBJ2-7, with D unresolved. The CDR3 length is 15 residues. Germline V gene lookup returns CDR1 SGHVS and CDR2 FQNEAQ. V gave up 0 bases and J gave up 3 bases, with 12 bases separating them. This chain's CDR3 is CASSLAPGSRYEQYF. The CDR3 nucleotides are TGTGCCAGCAGCTTAGCCCCCGGTAGCCGCTACGAGCAGTACTTC. The full variable domain, rest sourced from reference TRBV7-8 and TRBJ2-7, is GAGVSQSPRYKVAKRGQDVALRCDPISGHVSLFWYQQALGQGPEFLTYFQNEAQLDKSGLPSDRFFAERPEGSVSTLKIQRTQQEDSAVYLCASSLAPGSRYEQYFGPGTRLTVT.

The genes are TRBV18 and TRBJ1-5; D is ambiguous. CDR3 size: 16 residues. CDR1 is KGHSH, CDR2 LQKENI, per germline. V was trimmed by 3 bases and J by 4 bases, leaving 16 bases between them. CDR3 bases: TGTGCCAGCTCACCTTCATTCGCGGGAGGTAATCAGCCCCAGCATTTT. It codes for CASSPSFAGGNQPQHF.

This clone has only one observation. The genes are TRBV19 and TRBJ2-7, with 7 bases matching TRBD1. V shed 3 bases and J 0 bases; nucleotides not matched to a gene: 2. Germline lookup yields CDR1 LNHDA and CDR2 SQIVND (reference sequence). The CDR3 consists of 14 residues. The CDR3 nucleotides read TGTGCCAGTAGTATTGGGACAGCCTCCTACGAGCAGTACTTC. Amino acids: CASSIGTASYEQYF.

The chain is built from TRBV4-1 and TRBJ1-5, with 7 bases fitting TRBD1. Germline assignment: CDR1 MGHRA and CDR2 YSYEKL. V shed 4 bases and J 1 base; nucleotides not matched to a gene: 7. This CDR3 spans 16 amino acids. This CDR3 reads CASSPTRGASNQPQHF. CDR3 bases: TGCGCCAGCAGCCCAACCAGGGGGGCAAGCAATCAGCCCCAGCATTTT.

V gene TRBV5-4 combines with J gene TRBJ2-1, with TRBD2 matching over 12 bases. In germline, CDR1 is SGHNT, CDR2 YYREEE (reference sequence). This CDR3 has 15 amino acids. With V trimmed by 4 bases and J by 3 bases, 2 bases remained unmatched. The DNA for the CDR3 is TGTGCCAGCAGCACGACTAGCGGGAGCTACAATGAGCAGTTCTTC. This codes for CASSTTSGSYNEQFF. The whole variable domain, filled in from reference TRBV5-4 and TRBJ2-1, reads ETGVTQSPTHLIKTRGQQVTLRCSSQSGHNTVSWYQQALGQGPQFIFQYYREEENGRGNFPPRFSGLQFPNYSSELNVNALELDDSALYLCASSTTSGSYNEQFFGPGTRLTVL.

The table lists this clone with a count of one. The chain employs TRBV11-2 and TRBJ2-1; 9 bases line up with TRBD2. Germline V gives CDR1 SGHAT, CDR2 FQNNGV. V lost 9 bases, J lost 2 bases, and 8 bases stayed unmatched. The CDR3 is 15 residues long. The chain's CDR3 is CASGAGGGAYNEQFF. CDR3 sequence (DNA): TGTGCCAGTGGGGCCGGCGGGGGGGCCTACAATGAGCAGTTCTTC.

V usage is TRBV6-5 and J usage is TRBJ1-5; D ambiguous. In germline, CDR1 is MNHEY, CDR2 SVGAGI. The ends were cut back, 6 bases at V and 5 bases at J, with 11 bases in the middle. This CDR3 has 13 amino acids. CDR3 nucleotide sequence: TGTGCCAGCAGCCGAGTTACCGATCAGCCCCAGCATTTT. Residues: CASSRVTDQPQHF.

The chain uses TRBV19 and TRBJ1-1; no definite D call. Trimming stripped 5 bases from V and 4 bases from J, with 11 bases between. CDR1 is LNHDA and CDR2 is SQIVND in the germline V gene (reference sequence). There are 13 residues in the CDR3. The CDR3 region is CASSLAMGTEAFF. In nucleotides, the CDR3 is TGTGCCAGTAGTCTCGCAATGGGCACTGAAGCTTTCTTT.

This clone was seen a single time. This chain connects TRBV6-1 to TRBJ2-1, with 11 bases lining up with TRBD2. V lost 8 bases, J lost 1 base, and 1 base stayed unmatched. CDR1 is MNHNS and CDR2 is SASEGT in the germline V gene. This CDR3 is built from 14 residues. The CDR3 here is CASGTSGSYNEQFF. DNA of the CDR3: TGTGCCAGCGGGACTAGCGGATCCTACAATGAGCAGTTCTTC.

CDR3 coding DNA: TGTGCCACCCAGGGGAGGGTATACAATGAGCAGTTCTTC. Amino acid sequence: CATQGRVYNEQFF. The chain joins TRBV19 to TRBJ2-1, with D perhaps matching TRBD2 (7 bases). The CDR3 has 13 residues. CDR1 LNHDA and CDR2 SQIVND come from the germline V gene (reference sequence). Between the trimmed V and J ends, which lost 10 bases and 4 bases, there was a span of 14 bases.

The chain is built from TRBV11-2 and TRBJ2-7; D is possibly TRBD1 (6 bases). The germline V gene encodes CDR1 SGHAT and CDR2 FQNNGV. The CDR3 length is 13 residues. Trimming removed 5 bases at V and 4 bases at J, with 12 bases between. For the CDR3, the DNA is TGTGCCAGCAGCCTCGGACAGCTTTACGAGCAGTACTTC. Residues: CASSLGQLYEQYF.

The chain has TRBV13 and TRBJ2-3; D uncertain. The CDR3 runs 14 residues. Trimming pared 4 bases from V and 1 base from J, leaving 9 bases between. The germline gives CDR1 PRHDT, CDR2 FYEKMQ (reference sequence). Written as DNA, the CDR3 is TGTGCCAGCAGCTCACGTAGGGGCACAGATACGCAGTATTTT. Translating it yields CASSSRRGTDTQYF.

This chain uses TRBV7-9 with TRBJ1-5; D might be TRBD1 (5 bases). Trimming left V 1 base short and J 2 bases short, with 6 bases between. Germline V gives CDR1 SEHNR, CDR2 FQNEAQ (reference sequence). CDR3 length: 14 amino acids. The CDR3 loop reads CASSLGDGNQPQHF. The CDR3 nucleotides are TGTGCCAGCAGCTTAGGGGACGGCAATCAGCCCCAGCATTTT. Full variable domain (missing parts from reference TRBV7-9 and TRBJ1-5): DTGVSQNPRHKITKRGQNVTFRCDPISEHNRLYWYRQTLGQGPEFLTYFQNEAQLEKSRLLSDRFSAERPKGSFSTLEIQRTEQGDSAMYLCASSLGDGNQPQHFGDGTRLSIL.

The table lists this clone with a few counts. The rearrangement joins TRBV7-8 to TRBJ1-3, with D hard to call. V lost 2 bases to trimming and J lost 0 bases, with 8 bases between them. This CDR3 contains 15 residues. CDR1 is SGHVS and CDR2 is FQNEAQ in the germline V gene. CDR3 sequence: CASSLNSGSGNTIYF. The CDR3 DNA is TGTGCCAGCAGCTTAAACAGTGGCTCTGGAAACACCATATATTTT.

This chain connects TRBV27 to TRBJ2-7; the match to TRBD1 covers 12 bases. Per the germline V gene, CDR1 is MNHEY and CDR2 is SMNVEV (reference sequence). V lost 6 bases, J lost 5 bases, and 8 bases stayed unmatched. The CDR3 has 15 amino acids. The CDR3 coding sequence is TGTGCCAGCAGAGAGTGGGGACAGGGGGCCAACGAGCAGTACTTC. Its translation: CASREWGQGANEQYF.

This clone was observed a single time. The chain carries TRBV13 and TRBJ2-7; 13 bases match TRBD2. Trimming removed 5 bases from V and 7 bases from J; junction bases left unmatched: 11. Germline V CDR1 and CDR2: PRHDT, FYEKMQ (reference sequence). The CDR3 extends over 16 amino acids. CDR3 in DNA: TGTGCCAGCAGCCCAGGACTAGCGGGAGCCAGGGGGGAGCAGTACTTC. Amino acid sequence: CASSPGLAGARGEQYF.

V gene TRBV5-6 combines with J gene TRBJ2-3; D remains ambiguous. Per the germline V gene, CDR1 is SGHDT and CDR2 is YYEEEE. There are 14 residues in the CDR3. Trimming took 5 bases from V and 0 from J, leaving 10 bases between them. The CDR3 here is CASRRTTSTDTQYF. The DNA of the CDR3 is TGTGCCAGCAGGCGAACTACTAGCACAGATACGCAGTATTTT.

The chain employs TRBV30 and TRBJ2-5; weak D call: TRBD2 (5 bases). Per the germline V gene, CDR1 is GTSNPN and CDR2 is SVGIG (reference sequence). This CDR3 has 14 residues. V dropped 1 base and J dropped 5 bases, with 14 bases sitting between them. CDR3 amino acids: CAWSDSGGRETQYF. CDR3 DNA sequence: TGTGCCTGGAGTGATTCAGGAGGACGGGAGACCCAGTACTTC.

The V and J genes are TRBV18 and TRBJ1-2; TRBD1 is a possible D gene (5 bases). Trimming removed 1 base from V and 1 base from J, with 7 bases in between. The CDR3 length is 14 residues. CDR1 is KGHSH and CDR2 is LQKENI in the germline V gene. As DNA, the CDR3 is TGTGCCAGCTCACCACAGGGGAATAACTATGGCTACACCTTC. As protein: CASSPQGNNYGYTF.

The chain links TRBV5-4 to TRBJ2-5; D gene uncertain. The end of the DNA fits TRBJ2-7 better, so the J call may be wrong. Germline V gene lookup returns CDR1 SGHNT and CDR2 YYREEE (reference sequence). The CDR3 has 12 amino acids. CDR3 loop: CASSLRSYEQYF. CDR3 in DNA: TGTGCCAGCAGCTTGAGGAGTTACGAGCAGTACTTC.

The chain links TRBV5-6 to TRBJ1-4, with D tentatively TRBD1 (6 bases). The CDR3 sequence is 14 residues long. V was trimmed by 2 bases and J by 8 bases, leaving 13 bases between them. Germline lookup yields CDR1 SGHDT and CDR2 YYEEEE. The CDR3 bases are TGTGCCAGCAGCTTCTTACAGGGTGGAGAAAAACTGTTTTTT. Translating it yields CASSFLQGGEKLFF.